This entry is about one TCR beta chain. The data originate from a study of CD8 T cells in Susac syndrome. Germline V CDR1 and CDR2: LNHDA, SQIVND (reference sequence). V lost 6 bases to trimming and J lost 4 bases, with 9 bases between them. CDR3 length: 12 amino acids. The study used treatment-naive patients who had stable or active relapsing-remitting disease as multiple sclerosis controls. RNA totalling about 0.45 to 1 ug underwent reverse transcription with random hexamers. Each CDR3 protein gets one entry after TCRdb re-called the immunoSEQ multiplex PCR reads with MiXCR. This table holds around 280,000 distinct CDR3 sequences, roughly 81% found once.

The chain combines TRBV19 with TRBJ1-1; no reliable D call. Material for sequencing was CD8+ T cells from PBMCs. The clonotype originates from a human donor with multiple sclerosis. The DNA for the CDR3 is TGTGCCAGTAGACCCGGAGCCACTGAAGCTTTCTTT. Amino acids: CASRPGATEAFF. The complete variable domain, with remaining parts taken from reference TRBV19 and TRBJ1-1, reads DGGITQSPKYLFRKEGQNVTLSCEQNLNHDAMYWYRQDPGQGLRLIYYSQIVNDFQKGDIAEGYSVSREKKESFPLTVTSAQKNPTAFYLCASRPGATEAFFGQGTRLTVV.